This TCR beta chain was sequenced during a study of T cell repertoires in cytomegalovirus infection. Study information: HLA-C-restricted CMV epitopes, recently identified, and well-studied HLA-B-restricted ones were used by the study.

This clonotype showed up many times. The antigen is unknown. V was shortened by 5 bases and J by 0 bases, with 14 bases between the two germline ends. The CDR3 length is 16 residues. TCRdb redid the calling of the reads with MiXCR, one entry per CDR3 protein. The data contain around 300,000 distinct CDR3 sequences, 22% of them singletons. This TCR was recovered from a human donor in good health (CMV status not recorded). Some clones in this sample may be carry-over from other donors' samples. This sequence joins TRBV12-3 or TRBV12-4 and TRBJ2-1, with a tentative D call TRBD1 (5 bases). This specimen consisted of cultured PBMCs, obtained from culture after CMV antigen stimulation. This chain's CDR3 is CASSARQKYSYNEQFF. DNA for the CDR3: TGTGCCAGCAGTGCACGACAGAAATACTCCTACAATGAGCAGTTCTTC.